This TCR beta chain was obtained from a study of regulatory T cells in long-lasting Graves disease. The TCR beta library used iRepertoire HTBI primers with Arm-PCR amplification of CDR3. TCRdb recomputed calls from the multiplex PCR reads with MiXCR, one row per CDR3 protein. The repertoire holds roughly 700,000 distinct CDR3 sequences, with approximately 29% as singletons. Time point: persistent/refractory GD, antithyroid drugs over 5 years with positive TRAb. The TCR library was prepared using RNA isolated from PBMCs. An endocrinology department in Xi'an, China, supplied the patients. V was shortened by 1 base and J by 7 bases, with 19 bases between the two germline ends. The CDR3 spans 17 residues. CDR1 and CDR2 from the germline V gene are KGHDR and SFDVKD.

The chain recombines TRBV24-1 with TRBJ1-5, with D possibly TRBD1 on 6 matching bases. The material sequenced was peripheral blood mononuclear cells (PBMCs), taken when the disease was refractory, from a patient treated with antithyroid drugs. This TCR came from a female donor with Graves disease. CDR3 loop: CATSDFRDRPLEQPQHF. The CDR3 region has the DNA TGTGCCACCAGTGATTTTAGAGACAGGCCCCTTGAACAGCCCCAGCATTTT.